A single sample gave rise to the 6 T cell receptor beta chains below, sequenced in a study of a mutant IDH1 vaccine in newly diagnosed glioma. Assay used: immunoSEQ multiplex PCR; TCRdb lists only in-frame clones, some missing. Of about 50,000 clones in the sample, approximately 81% were seen once. The antigens these receptors bind are not known. As to time point: week 35, safety follow-up. What each vaccine dose contained was 300 ug of mutant IDH1 20-mer peptide, accompanied by topical imiquimod. Material: PBMCs, obtained from a glioma patient whose treatment included an IDH1 peptide vaccine. The source is a woman younger than 35 with glioma.

In its sample, this clone was seen once. The J gene is TRBJ2-1, the V gene TRBV6-1; D unresolved. V was clipped by 2 bases and J by 0 bases, with 14 bases between them. There are 17 residues in the CDR3. Germline V gene sequence: CDR1 MNHNS, CDR2 SASEGT. CDR3 in DNA: TGTGCCAGCAGTGAATATGGCGGCGTTAGCTCCTACAATGAGCAGTTCTTC. Its translation is CASSEYGGVSSYNEQFF.

The chain carries TRBV11-2 and TRBJ1-2; TRBD1 might be the D (5 bases). The germline V gene encodes CDR1 SGHAT and CDR2 FQNNGV. The V gene lost 5 bases and the J gene lost 6 bases, with 16 bases spanning the gap. CDR3 length: 14 residues. The CDR3 sequence: CASSRTGQGDGYTF. CDR3 nucleotide sequence: TGTGCCAGCAGCCGTACGGGGCAGGGTGATGGCTACACCTTC. The full variable domain, completed using reference TRBV11-2 and TRBJ1-2, is EAGVAQSPRYKIIEKRQSVAFWCNPISGHATLYWYQQILGQGPKLLIQFQNNGVVDDSQLPKDRFSAERLKGVDSTLKIQPAKLEDSAVYLCASSRTGQGDGYTFGSGTRLTVV.

The gene calls are TRBV7-2 and TRBJ2-3; no firm D call. The CDR3 contains 14 residues. Germline V gene lookup returns CDR1 SGHTA and CDR2 FQGNSA. V gave up 1 base and J gave up 4 bases, with 9 bases separating them. CDR3 in DNA: TGTGCCAGCAGCTTAGGGTCGAGCGCAGATACGCAGTATTTT. This encodes CASSLGSSADTQYF.

This chain connects TRBV5-1 to TRBJ2-3; no clear D gene. Between the trimmed V and J ends, which lost 0 bases and 12 bases, there was a span of 14 bases. Germline V gene sequence: CDR1 SGHRS, CDR2 YFSETQ. The CDR3 is 13 residues long. The CDR3 protein is CASSLGKGLYQYF. The CDR3 DNA sequence: TGCGCCAGCAGCTTGGGAAAGGGATTGTACCAGTATTTT.

The genes are TRBV19 and TRBJ2-7, with 9 bases that match TRBD2. This CDR3 has 16 residues. Trimming took 3 bases from V and 2 from J; bases not matched to a gene: 8. The germline CDR1 and CDR2 sequences are LNHDA and SQIVND (reference sequence). CDR3 region: CASSISAGGLPYEQYF. CDR3 nucleotides: TGTGCCAGTAGTATCTCGGCGGGAGGGCTGCCCTACGAGCAGTACTTC.

The chain employs TRBV4-1 and TRBJ2-7; D is perhaps TRBD1 (6 bases). The CDR3 totals 13 residues. Germline CDR1 reads MGHRA; CDR2 reads YSYEKL. V gave up 1 base and J gave up 4 bases, with 8 bases separating them. The CDR3 loop is CASSQAQGYEQYF. The CDR3 nucleotides are TGCGCCAGCAGCCAAGCACAGGGTTACGAGCAGTACTTC.